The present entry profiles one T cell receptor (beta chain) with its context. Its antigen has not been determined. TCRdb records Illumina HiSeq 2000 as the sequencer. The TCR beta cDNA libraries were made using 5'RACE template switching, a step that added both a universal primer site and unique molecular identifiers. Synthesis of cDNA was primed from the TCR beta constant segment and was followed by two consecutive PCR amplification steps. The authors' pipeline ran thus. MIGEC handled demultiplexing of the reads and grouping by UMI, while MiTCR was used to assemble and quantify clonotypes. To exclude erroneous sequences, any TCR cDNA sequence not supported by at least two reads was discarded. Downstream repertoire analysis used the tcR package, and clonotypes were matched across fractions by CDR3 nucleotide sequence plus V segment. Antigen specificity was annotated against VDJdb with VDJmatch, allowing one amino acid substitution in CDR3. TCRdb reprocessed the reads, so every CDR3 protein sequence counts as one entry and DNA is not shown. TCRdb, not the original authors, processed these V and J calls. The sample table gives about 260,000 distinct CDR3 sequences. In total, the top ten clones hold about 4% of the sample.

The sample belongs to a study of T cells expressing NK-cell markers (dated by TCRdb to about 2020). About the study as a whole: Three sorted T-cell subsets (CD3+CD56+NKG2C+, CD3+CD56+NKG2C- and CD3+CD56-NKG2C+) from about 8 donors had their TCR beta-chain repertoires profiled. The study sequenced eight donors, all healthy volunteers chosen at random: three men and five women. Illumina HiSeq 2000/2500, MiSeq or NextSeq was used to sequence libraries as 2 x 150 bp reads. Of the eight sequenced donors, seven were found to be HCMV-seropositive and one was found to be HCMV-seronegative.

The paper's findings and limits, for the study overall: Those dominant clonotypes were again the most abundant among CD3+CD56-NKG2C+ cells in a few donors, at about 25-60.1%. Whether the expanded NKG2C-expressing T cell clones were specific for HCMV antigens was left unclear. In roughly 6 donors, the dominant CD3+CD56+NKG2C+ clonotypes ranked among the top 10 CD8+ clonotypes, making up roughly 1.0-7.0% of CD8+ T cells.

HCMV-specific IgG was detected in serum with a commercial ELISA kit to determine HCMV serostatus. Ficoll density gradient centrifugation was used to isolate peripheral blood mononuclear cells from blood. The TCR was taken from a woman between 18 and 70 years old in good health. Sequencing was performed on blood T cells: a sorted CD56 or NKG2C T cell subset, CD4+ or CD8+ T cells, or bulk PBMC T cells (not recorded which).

Here the CDR3 is given as CASSLIGAYGYTF. This receptor chain uses TRBV28 and TRBJ1-2. The CDR3 contains 13 residues, cysteine and phenylalanine counted. The DNA is not on file. Via the germline V gene, CDR1 is MDHEN and CDR2 SYDVKM.